The 25 T cell receptor beta chains listed next were all sequenced from one sample in a study of blood T cells in healthy people across ages. Through a sample-barcoded 5' primer and a J-beta primer mix, a second PCR was run for roughly 6 to 12 cycles. TCRdb analysed the 5' RACE reads with MiXCR anew, one entry per CDR3 protein. The data show about a million distinct CDR3 sequences, 51% seen once. The sequenced material came from blood. The receptors were sampled from a woman in her fifties or sixties in good health.

V gene TRBV20-1 combines with J gene TRBJ2-5; TRBD2 might be the D (6 bases). The CDR3 runs to 17 residues. Germline assignment: CDR1 DFQATT and CDR2 SNEGSKA (reference sequence). V was cut by 0 bases and J by 0 bases, with 17 bases left in between. The CDR3 nucleotides read TGCAGTGCTAGAGACCTCCCCCCGGGAGCGTACCAAGAGACCCAGTACTTC. It is translated as CSARDLPPGAYQETQYF.

This clonotype showed up just a few times. The V call is TRBV25-1, the J call TRBJ2-7; D possibly uses TRBD1 or TRBD2 (5 bases each). This CDR3 spans 15 amino acids. V lost 2 bases and J 4 bases, leaving 15 bases between the germline ends. Germline V gene lookup returns CDR1 MGHDK and CDR2 SYGVNS. CDR3 protein: CASSEAGAYFYEQYF. In DNA, the CDR3 is TGTGCCAGCAGTGAAGCCGGGGCATACTTTTACGAGCAGTACTTC.

This clonotype was seen ten or more times. The chain has TRBV6-6 and TRBJ2-7; TRBD2 might be the D (5 bases). Trimming cost V 8 bases and J 3 bases, with 14 bases left between them. From germline, CDR1 is MNHNY and CDR2 SVGAGI (reference sequence). The CDR3 spans 13 residues. The CDR3: CASAVGVFYEQYF. DNA for the CDR3: TGTGCCAGCGCCGTGGGAGTCTTCTACGAGCAGTACTTC.

The chain is built from TRBV6-1 and TRBJ2-1, with 9 bases identical to TRBD2. The CDR3 extends over 13 amino acids. Germline V lookup: CDR1 MNHNS, CDR2 SASEGT. The DNA of the CDR3 is TGTTTCAGCCGGGGACTAGCTTTCAATGAGCAGTTCTTC. Translation: CFSRGLAFNEQFF.

The chain uses TRBV4-1 and TRBJ2-4, with TRBD2 matching over 8 bases. Matching the DNA end better, TRBJ2-7 makes the J call doubtful. The CDR3 loop spans 16 amino acids. Germline V lookup: CDR1 MGHRA, CDR2 YSYEKL. The CDR3: CASSSYGGVSPYEQYF. The CDR3 region has the DNA TGCGCCAGCAGTTCGTACGGGGGGGTTAGTCCCTACGAGCAGTACTTC.

This clonotype was counted at least ten times. V gene TRBV27 combines with J gene TRBJ2-1; perhaps TRBD1 as D (6 bases). The CDR3 runs to 14 residues. With 3 bases removed from V and 1 base from J, the gap between germline ends came to 7 bases. Germline values: CDR1 MNHEY, CDR2 SMNVEV (reference sequence). Here the CDR3 reads CASSFRGSYNEQFF. As DNA, the CDR3 is TGTGCCAGCAGTTTCAGGGGTTCCTACAATGAGCAGTTCTTC.

The chain is built from TRBV6-2 or TRBV6-3 and TRBJ2-6; D is unclear. Between the trimmed V and J ends, which lost 0 bases and 2 bases, there was a span of 5 bases. CDR1 is MNHEY and CDR2 is SVGEGT in the germline V gene. The CDR3 extends over 15 amino acids. This CDR3 is CASSYSMTGANVLTF. The CDR3 coding sequence is TGTGCCAGCAGTTACTCCATGACTGGGGCCAACGTCCTGACTTTC.

This chain joins TRBV2 and TRBJ2-1; TRBD2 agrees at 7 bases. The CDR3 has 19 amino acids. V was pared by 8 bases and J by 0 bases, with 19 bases of the junction left unmatched. The germline CDR1 and CDR2 sequences are SNHLY and FYNNEI. The CDR3, as DNA: TGTGCCAGCGGCCCTCGGGCGGGAGCCCGATACAACTCCTACAATGAGCAGTTCTTC. Residues: CASGPRAGARYNSYNEQFF.

In its sample, this clonotype was seen a few times. V usage is TRBV20-1 and J usage is TRBJ1-6; no firm D call. The CDR3 loop spans 13 amino acids. V was trimmed by 6 bases and J by 10 bases, leaving 16 bases between them. Germline V CDR1 and CDR2: DFQATT, SNEGSKA (reference sequence). DNA for the CDR3: TGCAGTGCATCCAGCGGAAGAAGGTCACCCCTCCACTTT. Its protein product is CSASSGRRSPLHF.

To note about this clonotype: The junction departs from the called germline gene at one end, perhaps through a read error. The V and J genes are TRBV11-2 and TRBJ2-5; D perhaps matches TRBD2 (6 bases). The V gene's germline CDR1 is SGHAT and CDR2 FQNNGV. This CDR3 is built from 13 residues. CDR3 loop: CASSVEIWGDRYF. The CDR3 DNA sequence: TGTGCCAGCAGCGTAGAGATTTGGGGGGATCGGTACTTC.

The CDR3 region has the DNA TGCAGTGCTAGGTCCGGCTCCTATGGCTACACCTTC. It codes for CSARSGSYGYTF. The J gene is TRBJ1-2, the V gene TRBV20-1; D is undetermined. Germline V gives CDR1 DFQATT, CDR2 SNEGSKA (reference sequence). Trimming left V 3 bases short and J 4 bases short, with 9 bases between. This CDR3 is 12 amino acids long.

The J gene is TRBJ2-1, the V gene TRBV5-8; D uncertain. Trimming took off 4 bases at V and 7 bases at J, with 15 bases between the two ends. The CDR3 covers 14 residues. Germline CDR1 and CDR2: SGHTS and YDEGEE. The CDR3, as DNA: TGTGCCAGCAGCCCGTTTTCCTCAGAAAATGAGCAGTTCTTC. This gives the protein CASSPFSSENEQFF.

This sequence joins TRBV28 and TRBJ2-5; D is perhaps TRBD1 (5 bases). CDR3 length: 12 residues. The germline V and J ends were trimmed by 1 base and 13 bases, with 13 bases remaining between them. Per germline, CDR1 MDHEN and CDR2 SYDVKM. The CDR3 region is CASSLSRGWGYF. In DNA, the CDR3 is TGTGCCAGCAGTTTATCTAGGGGATGGGGGTACTTC.

The chain uses TRBV2 and TRBJ2-5; D tentatively fits TRBD1 or TRBD2 (5 bases each). The CDR3 spans 13 residues. CDR1 and CDR2 (germline): SNHLY, FYNNEI. Trimming took off 7 bases at V and 3 bases at J, with 12 bases between the two ends. CDR3 sequence (DNA): TGTGCCAGCAAAGGCCAGGGAGAAGAGACCCAGTACTTC. Translation gives CASKGQGEETQYF.

The chain couples TRBV27 to TRBJ2-3, with D perhaps being TRBD1 or TRBD2 (5 bases each). Germline CDR1 reads MNHEY; CDR2 reads SMNVEV (reference sequence). CDR3 length: 17 amino acids. The V end lost 1 base, the J end lost 0 bases, and 14 bases lay between the germline ends. The CDR3 sequence is CASSLFPGPLSTDTQYF. CDR3 DNA: TGTGCCAGCAGTTTATTCCCGGGACCTTTAAGCACAGATACGCAGTATTTT.

The J gene is TRBJ1-1, the V gene TRBV12-3 or TRBV12-4; D is perhaps TRBD1 (6 bases). The V gene lost 4 bases and the J gene lost 3 bases, with 9 bases spanning the gap. The length of the CDR3 is 13 residues. CDR3 sequence reads: CASSSKGDTEAFF. The CDR3 DNA follows: TGTGCCAGCAGTTCTAAGGGGGACACTGAAGCTTTCTTT.

This clonotype was observed a few times. This rearrangement joins TRBV4-2 to TRBJ2-3; D remains ambiguous. The CDR3 covers 13 residues. Germline CDR1 is LGHNA and CDR2 is YNFKEQ. V was cut by 8 bases and J by 4 bases, with 13 bases left in between. DNA for the CDR3: TGTGCCAGCGGACGTGATAGTCCAGATACGCAGTATTTT. It encodes CASGRDSPDTQYF.

In regard to this clonotype: A junction boundary mismatches the germline segment, possibly from a read error. J is TRBJ2-1 and V is TRBV15; 11 nucleotides match TRBD2. This CDR3 contains 19 residues. CDR1 is LNHNV and CDR2 is YYDKDF in the germline V gene (reference sequence). As DNA, the CDR3 is TGTGCCACCAGCAGAGGAATAGCGGGAGGGCCTCAGTCCTACAATAAGCAGTTCTTC. It codes for CATSRGIAGGPQSYNKQFF.

The gene calls are TRBV19 and TRBJ1-5; D might be TRBD1 (6 bases). Trimming took 6 bases from V and 5 from J, leaving 14 bases between them. There are 14 residues in the CDR3. Germline V gene sequence: CDR1 LNHDA, CDR2 SQIVND (reference sequence). The CDR3 nucleotides are TGTGCCAGTAGCATCCGGGACACCGATCAGCCCCAGCATTTT. Amino acid sequence: CASSIRDTDQPQHF.

The chain combines TRBV20-1 with TRBJ2-1; 8 nucleotides line up with TRBD2. V lost 2 bases to trimming and J lost 3 bases; unmatched junction nucleotides: 6. The CDR3 extends over 15 amino acids. The germline V gene has CDR1 DFQATT and CDR2 SNEGSKA (reference sequence). The CDR3 sequence is CSARPISGVYNEQFF. The CDR3 coding sequence is TGCAGTGCTAGACCTATTAGCGGGGTCTACAATGAGCAGTTCTTC.

This clonotype has just a few counts. This chain joins TRBV10-2 and TRBJ2-1; no reliable D call. The germline V gene encodes CDR1 WSHSY and CDR2 SAAADI. The germline V and J ends were trimmed by 6 bases and 3 bases, with 12 bases remaining between them. CDR3 size: 14 residues. The CDR3 nucleotides are TGCGCCAGCAGCGAAGTTCTTGACTACAATGAGCAGTTCTTC. It codes for CASSEVLDYNEQFF.

The table lists this clonotype with a count of one. The chain links TRBV11-2 to TRBJ2-7; tentative D call: TRBD2 (5 bases). In germline, CDR1 is SGHAT, CDR2 FQNNGV. This CDR3 has 13 amino acids. Trimming pared 5 bases from V and 3 bases from J, leaving 11 bases between. Written as DNA, the CDR3 is TGTGCCAGCAGCAAAATGGACTTCTACGAGCAGTACTTC. This sequence encodes CASSKMDFYEQYF.

The V call is TRBV20-1, the J call TRBJ2-6; tentatively, D is TRBD2 (5 bases). The CDR3 covers 16 residues. CDR1 and CDR2 (germline): DFQATT, SNEGSKA (reference sequence). Trimming stripped 4 bases from V and 0 bases from J, with 13 bases between. As DNA, the CDR3 is TGCAGTGCTAAACCGCCGGGGAACTCTGGGGCCAACGTCCTGACTTTC. This gives the protein CSAKPPGNSGANVLTF.

As concerns this clonotype: A much larger clone differs by one base, so this may be a read error. The chain carries TRBV20-1 and TRBJ1-2; TRBD1 aligns across 10 bases. Germline lookup yields CDR1 DFQATT and CDR2 SNEGSKA (reference sequence). Losses at the gene ends were 5 bases for V and 8 bases for J; bases not matched to a gene: 8. The CDR3 is 13 residues long. CDR3 sequence reads: CSAAGTGAEGYTF. The CDR3, as DNA: TGCAGTGCTGCCGGGACAGGGGCTGAGGGCTACACCTTC.

The chain couples TRBV10-2 to TRBJ2-3; 9 positions match TRBD2. V lost 5 bases to trimming and J lost 6 bases; unmatched junction nucleotides: 6. Germline values: CDR1 WSHSY, CDR2 SAAADI. The CDR3 totals 14 residues. In nucleotides, the CDR3 is TGCGCCAGCAGTAAGGCGGGAGGGTCTGATACGCAGTATTTT. It specifies CASSKAGGSDTQYF.